These 29 T cell receptor beta chains were sequenced from one sample in a study of shared clonotypes between healthy human individuals. The table came from immunoSEQ multiplex PCR; TCRdb's copy has only in-frame clones and leaves some out. The table records about 2 million clones, 95% of them present only once. Sequencing was performed on naive CD4+ T cells sorted from blood. Noted subset: CD45RA+ positively selected. Every receptor here comes from a man between 18 and 29 years old in good health.

V and J are TRBV4-3 and TRBJ2-1; 11 bases are shared with TRBD2. The junction had 14 bases not matched to a gene; V was cut back by 4 bases and J by 0 bases. CDR3 size: 20 residues. Germline values: CDR1 LGHNA, CDR2 YSLEER. The CDR3 reads CASSRQTSGSWGYSYNEQFF. The CDR3 DNA reads TGCGCCAGCAGCCGGCAAACTAGCGGGAGCTGGGGGTACTCCTACAATGAGCAGTTCTTC.

The rearrangement links TRBV7-2 to TRBJ2-2, with D tentatively TRBD1 (5 bases). Between the trimmed V and J ends, which lost 3 bases and 4 bases, there was a span of 15 bases. CDR1 and CDR2 (germline): SGHTA, FQGNSA. This CDR3 spans 16 amino acids. The CDR3 region has the DNA TGTGCCAGCAGCTTTTATGCAGGGTACGGCACCGGGGAGCTGTTTTTT. It encodes CASSFYAGYGTGELFF.

Remarks on this clone: The sample holds other DNA sequences that translate to the same CDR3. The genes are TRBV7-6 and TRBJ2-5; no clear D gene. Looked up from germline, CDR1 is SGHVS and CDR2 is FNYEAQ. V lost 4 bases, J lost 0 bases, and 3 bases lay in between. The CDR3 sequence is 12 residues long. CDR3 residues: CASSSHQETQYF. The CDR3 DNA sequence: TGTGCCAGCAGCTCGCACCAAGAGACCCAGTACTTC.

The chain carries TRBV19 and TRBJ1-2; TRBD1 is a possible D gene (5 bases). With 5 bases removed from V and 8 bases from J, the gap between germline ends came to 12 bases. Germline lookup yields CDR1 LNHDA and CDR2 SQIVND (reference sequence). CDR3 length equals 12 residues. The CDR3 spells CASSRDVRGYTF. DNA for the CDR3: TGTGCCAGTAGTCGGGACGTCAGAGGCTACACCTTC.

The rearrangement links TRBV11-3 to TRBJ2-3; possibly TRBD2 for D (7 bases). This CDR3 contains 13 residues. Germline CDR1 is SGHNT and CDR2 is YENEEA. V was trimmed by 4 bases and J by 8 bases, leaving 13 bases between them. This CDR3 reads CASSSGGPGTQYF. CDR3 in DNA: TGTGCCAGCAGCTCCGGGGGGCCCGGTACGCAGTATTTT.

The rearrangement links TRBV19 to TRBJ1-5, with no clear D. Germline lookup yields CDR1 LNHDA and CDR2 SQIVND (reference sequence). Trimming shortened V by 3 bases and J by 1 base, and 10 bases separated the two germline ends. CDR3 length: 15 residues. CDR3 region: CASSMEQKSNQPQHF. DNA for the CDR3: TGTGCCAGTAGTATGGAGCAGAAGAGCAATCAGCCCCAGCATTTT.

This rearrangement joins TRBV27 to TRBJ1-5; 9 bases match TRBD1. J was trimmed by 4 bases and V by 4 bases; bases with no gene match: 5. Germline V CDR1 and CDR2: MNHEY, SMNVEV (reference sequence). The CDR3 spans 15 residues. The CDR3 loop is CASSSQGALNQPQHF. Here the CDR3 DNA reads TGTGCCAGCAGTTCACAGGGGGCTCTAAATCAGCCCCAGCATTTT.

The J gene is TRBJ2-7, the V gene TRBV2; TRBD2 aligns across 12 bases. Germline V gene sequence: CDR1 SNHLY, CDR2 FYNNEI. The length of the CDR3 is 15 residues. With 7 bases clipped from V and 2 bases from J, the junction kept 6 bases outside the gene matches. CDR3 loop: CASTRLAGAPYEQYF. CDR3 in DNA: TGTGCCAGCACCCGACTAGCGGGAGCCCCCTACGAGCAGTACTTC.

This chain links TRBV18 with TRBJ1-1; 8 nucleotides line up with TRBD1. Germline-derived CDR1 and CDR2 are KGHSH and LQKENI. After removal of 6 bases from V and 0 bases from J, the junction contained 9 bases not matched to a gene. This CDR3 has 16 amino acids. The CDR3 is CASSQEQGDLNTEAFF. The DNA of the CDR3 is TGTGCCAGCTCTCAAGAACAGGGGGACTTGAACACTGAAGCTTTCTTT.

This clone has only one observation. CDR3 nucleotide sequence: TGTGCCAGCAGTTACGAGTTAGCGGGAGGCTACGAGCAGTACTTC. It yields the protein CASSYELAGGYEQYF. The V and J genes are TRBV6-5 and TRBJ2-7, with TRBD2 matching 10 bases. J lost 3 bases, V lost 2 bases, and 4 bases had no gene match. In germline, CDR1 is MNHEY, CDR2 SVGAGI. The CDR3 consists of 15 residues.

This chain joins TRBV7-6 and TRBJ2-7; 13 bases are a match to TRBD2. Looked up from germline, CDR1 is SGHVS and CDR2 is FNYEAQ. The length of the CDR3 is 17 residues. With 6 bases clipped from V and 6 bases from J, the junction kept 14 bases outside the gene matches. The CDR3: CASRLTGTSGTSGEQYF. The CDR3 DNA reads as TGTGCCAGCAGGCTCACCGGGACTAGCGGGACTAGCGGCGAGCAGTACTTC.

The chain uses TRBV5-4 and TRBJ1-1; D remains unclear. V gave up 0 bases and J gave up 4 bases, with 10 bases separating them. Germline V gives CDR1 SGHNT, CDR2 YYREEE (reference sequence). This CDR3 contains 14 residues. The DNA for the CDR3 is TGTGCCAGCAGCTTGGACATGGGAGCCACTGAAGCTTTCTTT. Translated, it gives CASSLDMGATEAFF.

The chain employs TRBV25-1 and TRBJ2-1; 8 nucleotides match TRBD2. The V gene end was trimmed by 6 bases and the J gene end by 8 bases; junction bases not matched to a gene: 21. The CDR3 is made up of 18 amino acids. Germline assignment: CDR1 MGHDK and CDR2 SYGVNS. This chain's CDR3 is CASSRSPWTSISAHEQFF. The CDR3 nucleotides are TGTGCCAGCAGCCGATCCCCCTGGACTAGCATCTCGGCCCATGAGCAGTTCTTC.

V is TRBV13 and J is TRBJ2-1, with 13 bases identical to TRBD2. The CDR3 runs 16 residues. Germline V gene lookup returns CDR1 PRHDT and CDR2 FYEKMQ (reference sequence). The V and J ends lost 5 bases and 5 bases, in that order; junction bases with no gene match: 6. CDR3: CASSPRLAGGHNEQFF. The DNA of the CDR3 is TGTGCCAGCAGCCCCCGACTAGCGGGAGGTCACAATGAGCAGTTCTTC. The full variable domain, with the rest looked up from reference TRBV13 and TRBJ2-1, is AAGVIQSPRHLIKEKRETATLKCYPIPRHDTVYWYQQGPGQDPQFLISFYEKMQSDKGSIPDRFSAQQFSDYHSELNMSSLELGDSALYFCASSPRLAGGHNEQFFGPGTRLTVL.

With respect to this clone: Other DNA sequences of this sample code for an identical CDR3. The rearrangement joins TRBV29-1 to TRBJ2-2; maybe TRBD1 (6 bases). V shed 7 bases and J shed 6 bases, with 9 bases lying between them. Germline CDR1 reads SQVTM; CDR2 reads ANQGSEA. The CDR3 spans 11 residues. The CDR3 nucleotides read TGCAGCGCTGGGGGCCCCGGGGAGCTGTTTTTT. Translated: CSAGGPGELFF.

The chain employs TRBV18 and TRBJ2-7; 7 bases agree with TRBD2. The germline V gene has CDR1 KGHSH and CDR2 LQKENI. The CDR3 spans 14 residues. V shed 0 bases and J 6 bases; nucleotides not matched to a gene: 5. CDR3 sequence reads: CASSPPMGGSEQYF. The DNA of the CDR3 is TGTGCCAGCTCACCACCGATGGGAGGGTCCGAGCAGTACTTC.

This clone was observed once. The V and J genes are TRBV28 and TRBJ2-2, with D possibly matching TRBD1 (5 bases). Trimming took off 4 bases at V and 0 bases at J, with 9 bases between the two ends. In germline, CDR1 is MDHEN, CDR2 SYDVKM. The CDR3 extends over 15 amino acids. CDR3 DNA sequence: TGTGCCAGCAGTTGGACACCGCCGAACACCGGGGAGCTGTTTTTT. The encoded protein is CASSWTPPNTGELFF.

V and J are TRBV4-1 and TRBJ1-1, with unresolved D. The CDR3 length is 16 residues. Germline CDR1 reads MGHRA; CDR2 reads YSYEKL. V shed 4 bases and J shed 0 bases, with 15 bases lying between them. CDR3 nucleotides: TGCGCCAGCAGCCTATCGGACTGGACCATGAACACTGAAGCTTTCTTT. As protein: CASSLSDWTMNTEAFF.

V and J are TRBV12-5 and TRBJ1-2; TRBD1 matches at 8 bases. V was pared by 1 base and J by 4 bases, with 5 bases of the junction left unmatched. Germline CDR1 LGHNT, CDR2 FRNRAP. The CDR3 is 15 residues long. The DNA for the CDR3 is TGTGCTAGTGGTTTGGCTGGGGACAGGAGCTATGGCTACACCTTC. It yields the protein CASGLAGDRSYGYTF.

CDR3 bases: TGCGCCAGCAGCCCGGGACAGGGTTTAGGGACCTACGAGCAGTACTTC. Encoded protein: CASSPGQGLGTYEQYF. V usage is TRBV5-1 and J usage is TRBJ2-7; 9 bases agree with TRBD1. In germline, CDR1 is SGHRS, CDR2 YFSETQ. J was trimmed by 2 bases and V by 4 bases; bases with no gene match: 10. The CDR3 has 16 amino acids. The variable domain in full, completed from reference TRBV5-1 and TRBJ2-7, reads KAGVTQTPRYLIKTRGQQVTLSCSPISGHRSVSWYQQTPGQGLQFLFEYFSETQRNKGNFPGRFSGRQFSNSRSEMNVSTLELGDSALYLCASSPGQGLGTYEQYFGPGTRLTVT.

Comment on this clone: The same CDR3 arises from other DNA sequences in this sample as well. V is TRBV5-1 and J is TRBJ2-7, with unresolved D. V lost 0 bases and J lost 1, with 2 bases in between. This CDR3 is built from 12 residues. Germline V gives CDR1 SGHRS, CDR2 YFSETQ. The DNA of the CDR3 is TGCGCCAGCAGCTTGGTATCCTACGAGCAGTACTTC. It is translated as CASSLVSYEQYF.

This CDR3 is CASSFRVANNSPLHF. The DNA of the CDR3 is TGTGCCAGCAGTTTTCGAGTAGCCAATAATTCACCCCTCCACTTT. The rearrangement uses TRBV6-6 and TRBJ1-6, with D hard to call. The CDR3 extends over 15 amino acids. CDR1 MNHNY and CDR2 SVGAGI come from the germline V gene (reference sequence). V was cut by 4 bases and J by 5 bases, with 12 bases left in between.

CDR3: CASQGEGDQPQHF. In nucleotides, the CDR3 is TGTGCCTCTCAGGGAGAGGGGGACCAGCCCCAGCATTTT. This chain uses TRBV30 with TRBJ1-5; a possible D gene is TRBD1 (6 bases). CDR3 length: 13 residues. V lost 7 bases and J 7 bases, leaving 17 bases between the germline ends. Germline CDR1 GTSNPN, CDR2 SVGIG (reference sequence).

The rearrangement joins TRBV27 to TRBJ1-2; 8 positions match TRBD1. This CDR3 contains 14 residues. V dropped 0 bases and J dropped 4; count of bases not matched to a gene: 1. Germline CDR1 reads MNHEY; CDR2 reads SMNVEV (reference sequence). As DNA, the CDR3 is TGTGCCAGCAGTTTATCCGACAGGGGCTATGGCTACACCTTC. Encoded protein: CASSLSDRGYGYTF.

CDR3 sequence reads: CASSLDRAGGMDEQYF. The CDR3 DNA reads TGTGCCAGCAGCTTAGATAGGGCGGGAGGTATGGACGAGCAGTACTTC. The chain links TRBV7-2 to TRBJ2-7; 8 bases map to TRBD2. Germline CDR1 SGHTA, CDR2 FQGNSA. This CDR3 has 16 residues. V was pared by 1 base and J by 5 bases, with 10 bases of the junction left unmatched.

The chain employs TRBV11-2 and TRBJ1-2; D ambiguous. This CDR3 has 11 residues. V gave up 4 bases and J gave up 7 bases, with 7 bases separating them. Germline V lookup: CDR1 SGHAT, CDR2 FQNNGV. CDR3 DNA: TGTGCCAGCAGCTCACTCTTTGGCTACACCTTC. This codes for CASSSLFGYTF. Complete variable domain (other parts from reference TRBV11-2 and TRBJ1-2): EAGVAQSPRYKIIEKRQSVAFWCNPISGHATLYWYQQILGQGPKLLIQFQNNGVVDDSQLPKDRFSAERLKGVDSTLKIQPAKLEDSAVYLCASSSLFGYTFGSGTRLTVV.

This chain connects TRBV5-4 to TRBJ2-1; 7 bases fit TRBD2. The CDR3 is 15 residues long. The trim removed 4 bases at V and 7 bases at J, leaving 11 bases unmatched. Per germline, CDR1 SGHNT and CDR2 YYREEE (reference sequence). The CDR3 loop reads CASSPSGAKYNEQFF. The CDR3 DNA sequence: TGTGCCAGCAGCCCCAGCGGGGCAAAATATAATGAGCAGTTCTTC.

In this sample, this clone turned up once. The rearrangement uses TRBV2 and TRBJ2-1; 16 positions agree with TRBD2. The CDR3 contains 15 residues. Germline loops: CDR1 SNHLY, CDR2 FYNNEI. The junction had 5 bases not matched to a gene; V was cut back by 6 bases and J by 9 bases. The CDR3: CASRPGLAGGLEQFF. CDR3 nucleotide sequence: TGTGCCAGCAGACCGGGACTAGCGGGAGGGCTTGAGCAGTTCTTC.

There are a few counts of this clone. Different DNA sequences within this sample yield the same CDR3. Written as DNA, the CDR3 is TGTGCCAGCTCACCAGTGGGGAACACTGAAGCTTTCTTT. It yields the protein CASSPVGNTEAFF. This rearrangement joins TRBV18 to TRBJ1-1; D is unclear. The germline V gene encodes CDR1 KGHSH and CDR2 LQKENI. The CDR3 consists of 13 residues. Trimming stripped 2 bases from V and 1 base from J, with 5 bases between. Full variable domain (missing parts from reference TRBV18 and TRBJ1-1): NAGVMQNPRHLVRRRGQEARLRCSPMKGHSHVYWYRQLPEEGLKFMVYLQKENIIDESGMPKERFSAEFPKEGPSILRIQQVVRGDSAAYFCASSPVGNTEAFFGQGTRLTVV.